A selection of T cell receptor beta chains follows, all from one sample in a study of T cells after posttransplantation cyclophosphamide. Profiled with immunoSEQ multiplex PCR; TCRdb holds only in-frame clones, not every one. The sample yields about 4,200 clones, 80% to 90% seen once. Material: PBMCs, obtained after an allogeneic stem cell transplant with post-transplant cyclophosphamide. The receptors shown here come from a female patient between 50 and 60 years old who received an allogeneic stem cell transplant from a related donor, was CMV-positive, and had no GVHD. Some T cells may be supplied by the graft donor. Each CDR3 is given without its conserved first and last residue. Each record gives: J gene, V gene, CDR3 protein.

>TRBJ2-5|TRBV6-1
ASSVFSQETQY
>TRBJ2-1|TRBV5-1
ASSPVRSGINEQF
>TRBJ2-1|TRBV6-1
ASSEEAGRSFLSSYNEQF
>TRBJ1-2|TRBV6-5
ASTVTVGNGYT
>TRBJ2-7|TRBV28
ASSPLAGAFPEQY
>TRBJ1-1|TRBV18
ASSPGGGSGTEAF
>TRBJ2-7|TRBV28
ASSLTGGNEQY
>TRBJ2-1|TRBV2
ASSGISNEQF
>TRBJ2-3|TRBV14
ASSMGLAGTDTQY
>TRBJ2-7|TRBV29-1
SVGGQGGYEQY
>TRBJ2-3|TRBV11-2
ASSFTVPPDTQY